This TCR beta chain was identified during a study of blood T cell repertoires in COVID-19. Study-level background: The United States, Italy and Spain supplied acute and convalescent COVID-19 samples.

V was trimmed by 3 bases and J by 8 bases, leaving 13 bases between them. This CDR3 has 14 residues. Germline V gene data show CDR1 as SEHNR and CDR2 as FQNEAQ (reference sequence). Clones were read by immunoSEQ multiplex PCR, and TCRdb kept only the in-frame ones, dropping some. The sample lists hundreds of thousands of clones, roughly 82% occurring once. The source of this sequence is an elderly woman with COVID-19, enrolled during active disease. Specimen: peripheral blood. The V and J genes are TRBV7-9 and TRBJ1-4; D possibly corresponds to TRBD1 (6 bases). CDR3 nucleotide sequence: TGTGCCAGCAGCTTCGCACAGGGATACGAAAAACTGTTTTTT. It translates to CASSFAQGYEKLFF. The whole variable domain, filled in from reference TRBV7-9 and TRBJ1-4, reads DTGVSQNPRHKITKRGQNVTFRCDPISEHNRLYWYRQTLGQGPEFLTYFQNEAQLEKSRLLSDRFSAERPKGSFSTLEIQRTEQGDSAMYLCASSFAQGYEKLFFGSGTQLSVL.